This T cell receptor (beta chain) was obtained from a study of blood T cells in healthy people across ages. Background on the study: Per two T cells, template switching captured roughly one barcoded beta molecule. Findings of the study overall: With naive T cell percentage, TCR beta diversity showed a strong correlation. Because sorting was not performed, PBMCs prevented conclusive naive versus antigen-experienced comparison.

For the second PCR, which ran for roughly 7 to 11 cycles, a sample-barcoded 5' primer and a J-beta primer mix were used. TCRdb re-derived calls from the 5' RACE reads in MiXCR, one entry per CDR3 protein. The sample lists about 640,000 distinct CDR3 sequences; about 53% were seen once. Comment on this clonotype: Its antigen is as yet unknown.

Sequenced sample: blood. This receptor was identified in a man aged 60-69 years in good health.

The CDR3 protein is CASRDRGLNEQFF. CDR3 nucleotides: TGTGCCAGCCGGGACAGGGGGCTGAATGAGCAGTTCTTC. The chain has TRBV5-6 and TRBJ2-1; 12 nucleotides agree with TRBD1. The junction had 3 bases not matched to a gene; V was cut back by 7 bases and J by 7 bases. The CDR3 is 13 amino acids. Germline V gives CDR1 SGHDT, CDR2 YYEEEE.